A selection of T cell receptor beta chains follows, all from one sample in a study of T cell responses to AZD1222 COVID-19 vaccine. The protocol was immunoSEQ multiplex PCR, while the TCRdb copy is restricted to in-frame clones and leaves out a portion. The table records fewer than 150,000 clones, around nine tenths of them present only once. The source was peripheral blood, collected 28 days after the second AZD1222 dose. Receptor source: an adult who received the AZD1222 COVID-19 vaccine. Both conserved end residues are part of each CDR3. D genes are given only for firm matches. Clone size is stated in some rows and not others, as once, few, many or a class when expanded.

TRBD1 15 . TRBJ1-3 TRBV19 CASRKTGRNGNTIYF TGTGCCAGTAGGAAGACAGGGAGGAATGGAAACACCATATATTTT
TRBD1 15 . TRBJ2-1 TRBV7-9 CASSLGQGIGNEQFF TGTGCCAGCAGCCTAGGACAGGGGATAGGCAATGAGCAGTTCTTC
TRBD1 13 few TRBJ1-1 TRBV7-9 CASRTGVGTEAFF TGTGCCAGCAGGACAGGGGTGGGCACTGAAGCTTTCTTT
. 17 few TRBJ1-2 TRBV6-1 CASSEIGIGFANYGYTF TGTGCCAGCAGTGAGATTGGGATTGGGTTCGCTAACTATGGCTACACCTTC
TRBD1 14 . TRBJ1-4 TRBV25-1 CASGIRDSSEKLFF TGTGCCAGCGGCATCCGGGACAGTTCTGAAAAACTGTTTTTT
TRBD1 14 . TRBJ1-4 TRBV6-5 CASIGQGGNEKLFF TGTGCCAGCATCGGACAGGGAGGCAATGAAAAACTGTTTTTT
. 13 . TRBJ2-2 TRBV19 CASTQGGTGELFF TGTGCCAGTACCCAGGGGGGGACCGGGGAGCTGTTTTTT
. 15 . TRBJ1-1 TRBV4-2 CASSPTKDRNTEAFF TGTGCCAGCAGCCCCACAAAGGACAGGAACACTGAAGCTTTCTTT
. 14 . TRBJ2-7 TRBV18 CASSPRSEGNEQYF TGTGCCAGCTCTCCTCGGTCGGAGGGGAACGAGCAGTACTTC
. 13 . TRBJ2-5 TRBV18 CASSPGTEGTQYF TGTGCCAGCTCACCGGGGACCGAGGGTACCCAGTACTTC
TRBD1 15 few TRBJ1-4 TRBV7-2 CASSSIGQGGSKLFF TGTGCCAGCAGCTCCATCGGACAGGGGGGAAGCAAACTGTTTTTT
TRBD2 17 . TRBJ2-3 TRBV3-1/TRBV3-2 CASSQDRIAGGPNTQYF TGTGCCAGCAGCCAAGATCGGATAGCGGGAGGGCCGAATACGCAGTATTTT
. 16 . TRBJ2-7 TRBV4-2 CASSQDLGGPSYEQYF TGTGCCAGCAGCCAAGATCTCGGGGGGCCCTCCTACGAGCAGTACTTC
TRBD2 14 . TRBJ2-3 TRBV6-4 CASSGSGSTDTQYF TGTGCCAGCAGTGGTAGCGGGAGCACAGATACGCAGTATTTT
. 13 . TRBJ2-1 TRBV19 CASAPGVYNEQFF TGTGCCAGTGCCCCAGGAGTTTACAATGAGCAGTTCTTC
. 14 . TRBJ1-1 TRBV5-1 CASSLGVGNTEAFF TGCGCCAGCAGCTTGGGGGTGGGGAACACTGAAGCTTTCTTT
. 14 . TRBJ1-2 TRBV10-3 CAISESQGPYGYTF TGTGCCATCAGTGAGAGTCAGGGTCCCTATGGCTACACCTTC
. 17 . TRBJ1-4 TRBV27 CASSSTGSHGNNEKLFF TGTGCCAGCAGTTCAACAGGGTCCCACGGAAATAATGAAAAACTGTTTTTT
TRBD1 17 . TRBJ1-5 TRBV19 CASSTHGQGYGNQPQHF TGTGCCAGTAGTACTCATGGACAGGGGTATGGCAATCAGCCCCAGCATTTT
. 13 . TRBJ1-4 TRBV5-8 CASRNGGSEKLFF TGTGCCAGCCGAAACGGGGGGAGTGAAAAACTGTTTTTT
. 12 . TRBJ1-5 TRBV6-1 CASSERSQPQHF TGTGCCAGCAGTGAACGGTCTCAGCCCCAGCATTTT
TRBD1 14 . TRBJ2-2 TRBV19 CASQGRGHVGELFF TGTGCCAGTCAGGGCAGGGGGCATGTCGGGGAGCTGTTTTTT
TRBD1 15 once TRBJ2-2 TRBV4-3 CASSQVAGGSGELFF TGCGCCAGCAGCCAAGTGGCAGGGGGCTCCGGGGAGCTGTTTTTT
. 16 . TRBJ1-5 TRBV19 CASSRYDSGRNQPQHF TGTGCCAGTAGTCGATACGACAGCGGGAGAAATCAGCCCCAGCATTTT
. 14 . TRBJ2-1 TRBV12-5 CASGSPLIYNEQFF TGTGCTAGTGGTTCTCCGTTAATTTACAATGAGCAGTTCTTC
. 16 . TRBJ1-6 TRBV2 CASRDSQSSYNSPLHF TGTGCCAGCAGGGACAGCCAGAGCTCCTATAATTCACCCCTCCACTTT
TRBD2 16 . TRBJ2-5 TRBV5-5 CASRPTSGYFQETQYF TGTGCCAGCAGGCCGACTAGCGGTTACTTCCAAGAGACCCAGTACTTC
. 15 . TRBJ2-7 TRBV28 CASSPSLGPAGEQYF TGTGCCAGCAGTCCCTCTCTGGGGCCGGCTGGGGAGCAGTACTTC
TRBD1 15 once TRBJ2-7 TRBV5-1 CASSRGTGGSYEQYF TGCGCCAGCAGCCGGGGGACAGGGGGAAGCTACGAGCAGTACTTC
TRBD1 15 . TRBJ2-7 TRBV27 CASSVGGQGIYEQYF TGTGCCAGCAGTGTAGGGGGACAGGGTATCTACGAGCAGTACTTC
. 13 . TRBJ1-5 TRBV30 CAWSLRGNQPQHF TGTGCCTGGAGTTTAAGGGGCAATCAGCCCCAGCATTTT
. 14 . TRBJ2-7 TRBV2 CASRWGEVSYEQYF TGTGCCAGCAGGTGGGGGGAGGTAAGCTACGAGCAGTACTTC
. 14 . TRBJ1-4 TRBV11-2 CASSLARQNEKLFF TGTGCCAGCAGCTTAGCCCGACAGAATGAAAAACTGTTTTTT
. 15 once TRBJ2-2 TRBV27 CASNRVTSDTGELFF TGTGCCAGCAATAGGGTCACCTCGGACACCGGGGAGCTGTTTTTT
TRBD1 15 . TRBJ2-1 TRBV4-3 CASSRGQGSYNEQFF TGCGCCAGCAGCCGTGGACAGGGCTCCTACAATGAGCAGTTCTTC
. 15 . TRBJ2-3 TRBV5-1 CASSSHSSSTDTQYF TGCGCCAGCAGCTCGCACAGTAGTAGCACAGATACGCAGTATTTT
TRBD1 15 . TRBJ2-7 TRBV27 CASSTYYRGSYEQYF TGTGCCAGCAGTACCTACTACAGGGGGTCCTACGAGCAGTACTTC
TRBD1 14 . TRBJ2-1 TRBV10-1 CASSEQGAMSEQFF TGCGCCAGCAGTGAGCAGGGGGCGATGTCTGAGCAGTTCTTC
TRBD2 11 . TRBJ2-1 TRBV29-1 CSVGGGNEQFF TGCAGCGTTGGCGGGGGCAATGAGCAGTTCTTC
. 13 . TRBJ1-1 TRBV3-1/TRBV3-2 CASSQESGTEAFF TGTGCCAGCAGCCAGGAGAGTGGGACTGAAGCTTTCTTT
. 15 . TRBJ1-1 TRBV21-1 CASSKVSLGNTEAFF TGTGCCAGCAGCAAAGTGAGCCTCGGGAACACTGAAGCTTTCTTT
. 14 . TRBJ1-1 TRBV19 CASSIEDANTEAFF TGTGCCAGTAGTATTGAGGACGCGAACACTGAAGCTTTCTTT
TRBD1 10 . TRBJ1-1 TRBV30 CAWYRGEAFF TGTGCCTGGTACAGGGGTGAAGCTTTCTTT
. 15 . TRBJ1-3 TRBV4-1 CASSQVSISGNTIYF TGCGCCAGCAGCCAAGTGTCAATCTCTGGAAACACCATATATTTT
. 15 . TRBJ1-2 TRBV6-5 CASLDNQGTNYGYTF TGTGCCAGCCTTGACAACCAGGGCACTAACTATGGCTACACCTTC